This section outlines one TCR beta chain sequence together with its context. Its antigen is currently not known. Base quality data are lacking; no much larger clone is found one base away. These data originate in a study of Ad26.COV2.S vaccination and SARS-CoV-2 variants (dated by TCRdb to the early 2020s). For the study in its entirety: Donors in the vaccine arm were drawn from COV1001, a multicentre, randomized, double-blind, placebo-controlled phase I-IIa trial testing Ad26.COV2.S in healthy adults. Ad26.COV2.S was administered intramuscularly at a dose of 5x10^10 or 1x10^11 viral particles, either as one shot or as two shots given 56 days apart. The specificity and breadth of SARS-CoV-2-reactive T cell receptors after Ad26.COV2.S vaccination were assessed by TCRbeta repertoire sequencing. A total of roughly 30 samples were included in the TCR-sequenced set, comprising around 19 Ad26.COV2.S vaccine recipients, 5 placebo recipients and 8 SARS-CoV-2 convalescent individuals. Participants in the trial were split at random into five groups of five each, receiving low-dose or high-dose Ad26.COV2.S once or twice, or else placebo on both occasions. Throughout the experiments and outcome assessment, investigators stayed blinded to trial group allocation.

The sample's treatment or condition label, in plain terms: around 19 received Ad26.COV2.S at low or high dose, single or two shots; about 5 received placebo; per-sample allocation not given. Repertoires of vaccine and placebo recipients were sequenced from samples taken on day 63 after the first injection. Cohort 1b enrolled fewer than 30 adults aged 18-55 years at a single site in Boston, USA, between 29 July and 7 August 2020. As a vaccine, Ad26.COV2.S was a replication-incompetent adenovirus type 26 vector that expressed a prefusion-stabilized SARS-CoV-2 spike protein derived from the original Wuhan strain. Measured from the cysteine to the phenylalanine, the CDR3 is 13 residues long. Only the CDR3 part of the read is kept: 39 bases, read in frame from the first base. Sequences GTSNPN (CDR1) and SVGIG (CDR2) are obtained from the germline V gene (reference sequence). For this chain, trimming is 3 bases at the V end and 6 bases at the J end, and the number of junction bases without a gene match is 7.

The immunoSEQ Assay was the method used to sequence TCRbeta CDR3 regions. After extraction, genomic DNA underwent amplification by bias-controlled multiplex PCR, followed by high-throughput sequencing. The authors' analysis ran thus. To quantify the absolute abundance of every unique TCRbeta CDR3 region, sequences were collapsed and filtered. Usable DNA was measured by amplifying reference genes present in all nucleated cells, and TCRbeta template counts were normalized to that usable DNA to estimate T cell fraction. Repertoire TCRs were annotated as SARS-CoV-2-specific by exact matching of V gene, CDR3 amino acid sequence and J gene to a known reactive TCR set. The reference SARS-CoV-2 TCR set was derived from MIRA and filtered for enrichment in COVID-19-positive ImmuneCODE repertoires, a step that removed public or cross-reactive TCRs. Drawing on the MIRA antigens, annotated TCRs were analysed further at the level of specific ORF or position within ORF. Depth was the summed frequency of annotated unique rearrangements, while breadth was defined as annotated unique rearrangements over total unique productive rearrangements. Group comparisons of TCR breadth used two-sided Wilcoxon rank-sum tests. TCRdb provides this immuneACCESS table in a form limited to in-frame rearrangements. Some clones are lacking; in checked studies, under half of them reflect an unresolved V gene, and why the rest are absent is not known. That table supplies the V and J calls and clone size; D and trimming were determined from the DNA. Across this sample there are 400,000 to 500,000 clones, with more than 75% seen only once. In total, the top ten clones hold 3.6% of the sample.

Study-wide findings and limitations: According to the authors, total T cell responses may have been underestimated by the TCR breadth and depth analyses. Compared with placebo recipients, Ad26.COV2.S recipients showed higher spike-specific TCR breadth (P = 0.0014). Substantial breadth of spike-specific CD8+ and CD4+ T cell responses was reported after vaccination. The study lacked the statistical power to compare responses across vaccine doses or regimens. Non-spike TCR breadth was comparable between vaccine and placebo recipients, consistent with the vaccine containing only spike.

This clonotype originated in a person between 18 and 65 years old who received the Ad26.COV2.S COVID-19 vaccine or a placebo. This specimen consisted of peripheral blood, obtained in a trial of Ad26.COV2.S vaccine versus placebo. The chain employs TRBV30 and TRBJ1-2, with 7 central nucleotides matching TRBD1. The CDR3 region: CAWSQGGENGYTF. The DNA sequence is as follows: TGTGCCTGGAGCCAAGGGGGCGAGAATGGCTACACCTTC.